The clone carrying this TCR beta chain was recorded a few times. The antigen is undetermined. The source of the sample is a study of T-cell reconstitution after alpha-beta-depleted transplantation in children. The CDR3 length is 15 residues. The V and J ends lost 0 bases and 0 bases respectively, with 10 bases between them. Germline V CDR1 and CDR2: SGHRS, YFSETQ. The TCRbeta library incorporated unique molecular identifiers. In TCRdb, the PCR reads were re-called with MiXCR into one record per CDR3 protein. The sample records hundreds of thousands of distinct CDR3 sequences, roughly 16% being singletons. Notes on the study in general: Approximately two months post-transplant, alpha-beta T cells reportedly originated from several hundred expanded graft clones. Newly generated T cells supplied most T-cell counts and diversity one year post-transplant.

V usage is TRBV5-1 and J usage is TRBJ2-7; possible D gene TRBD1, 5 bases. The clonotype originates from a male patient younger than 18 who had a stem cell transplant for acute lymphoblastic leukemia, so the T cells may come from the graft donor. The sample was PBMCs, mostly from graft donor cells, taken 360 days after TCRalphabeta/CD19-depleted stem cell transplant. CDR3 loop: CASSLGQLSSYEQYF. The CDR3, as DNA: TGCGCCAGCAGCTTGGGACAGTTAAGCTCCTACGAGCAGTACTTC.